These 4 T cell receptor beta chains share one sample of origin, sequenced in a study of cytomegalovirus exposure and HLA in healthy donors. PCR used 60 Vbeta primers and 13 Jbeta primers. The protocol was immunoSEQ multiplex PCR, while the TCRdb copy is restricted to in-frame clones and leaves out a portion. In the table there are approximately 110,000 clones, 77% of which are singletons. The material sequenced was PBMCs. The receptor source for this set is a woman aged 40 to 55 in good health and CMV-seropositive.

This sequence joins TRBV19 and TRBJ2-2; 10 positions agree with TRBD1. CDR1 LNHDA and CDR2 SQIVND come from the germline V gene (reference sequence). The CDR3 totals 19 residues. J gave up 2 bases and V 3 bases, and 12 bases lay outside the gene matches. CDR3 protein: CASSMGEWGQGFNTGELFF. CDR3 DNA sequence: TGTGCCAGTAGTATGGGGGAGTGGGGACAGGGGTTCAACACCGGGGAGCTGTTTTTT.

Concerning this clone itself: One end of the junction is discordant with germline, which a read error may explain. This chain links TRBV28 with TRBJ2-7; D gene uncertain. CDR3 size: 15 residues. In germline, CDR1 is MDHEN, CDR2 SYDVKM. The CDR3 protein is CAGSLDFYPPYEQYF. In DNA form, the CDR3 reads TGTGCCGGCAGTTTAGACTTTTACCCCCCCTACGAGCAGTACTTC.

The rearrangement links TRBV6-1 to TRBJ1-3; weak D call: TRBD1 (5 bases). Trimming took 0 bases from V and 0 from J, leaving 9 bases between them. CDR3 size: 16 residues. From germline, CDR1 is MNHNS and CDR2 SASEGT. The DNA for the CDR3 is TGTGCCAGCAGTGAAGCGCGGGGGGGCTCTGGAAACACCATATATTTT. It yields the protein CASSEARGGSGNTIYF.

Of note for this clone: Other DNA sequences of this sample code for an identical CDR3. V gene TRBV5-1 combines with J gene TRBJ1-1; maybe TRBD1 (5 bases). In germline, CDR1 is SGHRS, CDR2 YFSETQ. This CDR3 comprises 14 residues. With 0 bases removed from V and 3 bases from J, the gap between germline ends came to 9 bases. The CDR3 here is CASSLAGGYTEAFF. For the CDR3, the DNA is TGCGCCAGCAGCTTGGCGGGGGGTTACACTGAAGCTTTCTTT. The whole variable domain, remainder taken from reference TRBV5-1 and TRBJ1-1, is KAGVTQTPRYLIKTRGQQVTLSCSPISGHRSVSWYQQTPGQGLQFLFEYFSETQRNKGNFPGRFSGRQFSNSRSEMNVSTLELGDSALYLCASSLAGGYTEAFFGQGTRLTVV.